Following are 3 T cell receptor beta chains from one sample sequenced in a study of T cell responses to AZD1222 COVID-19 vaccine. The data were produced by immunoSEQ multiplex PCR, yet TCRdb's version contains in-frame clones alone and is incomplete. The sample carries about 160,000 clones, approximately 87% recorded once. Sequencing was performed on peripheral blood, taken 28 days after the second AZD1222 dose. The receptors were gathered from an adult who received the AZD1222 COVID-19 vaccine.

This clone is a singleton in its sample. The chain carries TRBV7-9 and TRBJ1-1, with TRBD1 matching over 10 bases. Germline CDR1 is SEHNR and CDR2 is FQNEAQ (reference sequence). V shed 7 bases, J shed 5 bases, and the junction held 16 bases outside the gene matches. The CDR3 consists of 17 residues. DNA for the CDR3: TGTGCCAGCACCCCTACCCTGGGACAGGGGATTGGGACTGAAGCTTTCTTT. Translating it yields CASTPTLGQGIGTEAFF. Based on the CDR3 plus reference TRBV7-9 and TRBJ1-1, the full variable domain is DTGVSQNPRHKITKRGQNVTFRCDPISEHNRLYWYRQTLGQGPEFLTYFQNEAQLEKSRLLSDRFSAERPKGSFSTLEIQRTEQGDSAMYLCASTPTLGQGIGTEAFFGQGTRLTVV.

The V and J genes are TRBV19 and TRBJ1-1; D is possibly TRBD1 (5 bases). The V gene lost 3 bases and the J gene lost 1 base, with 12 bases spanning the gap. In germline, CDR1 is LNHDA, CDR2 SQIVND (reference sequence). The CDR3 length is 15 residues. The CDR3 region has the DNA TGTGCCAGTAGTATCCCCACAGGATCGAACACTGAAGCTTTCTTT. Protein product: CASSIPTGSNTEAFF.

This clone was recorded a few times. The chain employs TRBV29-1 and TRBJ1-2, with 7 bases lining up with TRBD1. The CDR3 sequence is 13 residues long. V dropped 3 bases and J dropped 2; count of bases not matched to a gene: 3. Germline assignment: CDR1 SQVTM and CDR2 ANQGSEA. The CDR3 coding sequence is TGCAGCGTTGAGGGGACAGCCAACTATGGCTACACCTTC. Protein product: CSVEGTANYGYTF.